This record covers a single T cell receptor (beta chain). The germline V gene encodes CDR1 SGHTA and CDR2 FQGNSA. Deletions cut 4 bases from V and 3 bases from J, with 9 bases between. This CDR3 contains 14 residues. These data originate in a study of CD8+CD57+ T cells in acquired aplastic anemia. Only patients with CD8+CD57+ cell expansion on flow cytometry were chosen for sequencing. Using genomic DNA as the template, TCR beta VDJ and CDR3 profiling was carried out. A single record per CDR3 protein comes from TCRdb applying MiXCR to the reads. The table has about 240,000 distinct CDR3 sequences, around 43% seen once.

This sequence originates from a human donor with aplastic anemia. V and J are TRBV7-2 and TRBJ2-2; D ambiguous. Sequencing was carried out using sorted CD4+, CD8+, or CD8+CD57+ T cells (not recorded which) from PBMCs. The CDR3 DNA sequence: TGTGCCAGCAGCTACGGAAGAGACACCGGGGAGCTGTTTTTT. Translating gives CASSYGRDTGELFF.